This T cell receptor beta chain derives from a study of cytomegalovirus exposure and HLA in healthy donors. Looked up from germline, CDR1 is SGHNT and CDR2 is YYREEE (reference sequence). With 0 bases clipped from V and 6 bases from J, the junction kept 5 bases outside the gene matches. This CDR3 is 15 amino acids long. The data were produced by immunoSEQ multiplex PCR, yet TCRdb's version contains in-frame clones alone and is incomplete. The sample gives about 220,000 clones, 88% of which show up once; 2.5% to 3.5% is in the top ten. The source material was PBMCs. V and J are TRBV5-4 and TRBJ2-2; 7 nucleotides match TRBD1. The receptor was isolated from a young woman in good health and CMV-seronegative. The CDR3 spells CASSLEGARSGELFF. The CDR3, as DNA: TGTGCCAGCAGCTTGGAGGGGGCTCGGTCCGGGGAGCTGTTTTTT.